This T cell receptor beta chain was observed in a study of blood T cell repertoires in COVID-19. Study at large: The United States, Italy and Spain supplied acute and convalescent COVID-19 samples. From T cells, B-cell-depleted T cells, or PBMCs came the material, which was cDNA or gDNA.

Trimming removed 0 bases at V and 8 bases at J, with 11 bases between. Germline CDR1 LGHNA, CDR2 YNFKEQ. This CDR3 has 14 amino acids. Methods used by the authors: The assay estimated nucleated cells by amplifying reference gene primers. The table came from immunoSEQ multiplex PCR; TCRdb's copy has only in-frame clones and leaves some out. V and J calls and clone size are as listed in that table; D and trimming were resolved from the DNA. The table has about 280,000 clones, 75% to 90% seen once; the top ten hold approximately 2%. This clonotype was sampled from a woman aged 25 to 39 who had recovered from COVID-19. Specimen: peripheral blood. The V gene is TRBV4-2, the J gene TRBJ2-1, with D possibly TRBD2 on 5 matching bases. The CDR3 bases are TGTGCCAGCAGCCAAGAAACTAGTCTCTATGAGCAGTTCTTC. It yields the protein CASSQETSLYEQFF.